This T cell receptor beta chain emerged from a study of control samples from healthy donors and cancer patients. Trimming pared 7 bases from V and 5 bases from J, leaving 11 bases between. Germline values: CDR1 SEHNR, CDR2 FQNEAQ (reference sequence). The CDR3 loop spans 12 amino acids. Sequencing used immunoSEQ multiplex PCR; TCRdb keeps in-frame clones, though not all of them. The table records around 140,000 clones, approximately 90% of them present only once. This clone was detected once. V usage is TRBV7-9 and J usage is TRBJ2-5, with D hard to call. The sequenced sample consisted of blood. This clonotype was obtained from a man aged 40-49 years in good health. Here the CDR3 DNA reads TGTGCCAGCACCTCGACCTCGGAGACCCAGTACTTC. Its translation is CASTSTSETQYF.